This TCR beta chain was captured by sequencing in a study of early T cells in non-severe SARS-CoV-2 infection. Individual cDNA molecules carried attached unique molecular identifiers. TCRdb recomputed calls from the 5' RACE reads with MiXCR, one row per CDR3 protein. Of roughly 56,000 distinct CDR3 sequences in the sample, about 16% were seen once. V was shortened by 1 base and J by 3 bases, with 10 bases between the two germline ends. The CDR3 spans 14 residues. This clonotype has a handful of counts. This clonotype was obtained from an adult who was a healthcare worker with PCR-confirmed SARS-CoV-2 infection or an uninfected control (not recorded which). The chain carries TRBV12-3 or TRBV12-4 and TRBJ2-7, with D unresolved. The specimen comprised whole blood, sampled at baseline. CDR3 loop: CASSLVSQFYEQYF. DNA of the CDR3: TGTGCCAGCAGTTTAGTCTCTCAGTTCTACGAGCAGTACTTC.